The clone carrying this T cell receptor beta chain has more than one count but fewer than ten. Its antigen remains unidentified. These data come from a study of blood T cells in healthy people across ages. Whole-study findings and limits: Higher diversity and more naive CD4+ cells were features of long-lived donors, compared to aged donors.

V was shortened by 1 base and J by 0 bases, with 7 bases between the two germline ends. CDR3 size: 14 residues. Per germline, CDR1 SGHTS and CDR2 YDEGEE. A sample-barcoded 5' primer and a J-beta primer mix were used in a second PCR of roughly 7 to 12 cycles. TCRdb re-derived calls from the 5' RACE reads in MiXCR, one entry per CDR3 protein. The sample includes roughly 680,000 distinct CDR3 sequences, around a fifth seen only once; the top ten take 3.5% to 4%. The sequence was collected from a man aged 65-85 years in good health. The chain uses TRBV5-8 and TRBJ1-2; D is possibly TRBD1 (5 bases). The material sequenced was blood. This CDR3 is CASSLLTANYGYTF. The CDR3 DNA follows: TGTGCCAGCAGCTTGCTGACAGCTAACTATGGCTACACCTTC.